This T cell receptor beta chain appears in the sequencing data of a study of cytomegalovirus exposure and HLA in healthy donors. Study-wide context: Later, an analysis reported that the 130 or so validation repertoires had used the same platform as the approximately 720 first-cohort repertoires.

TCRdb keeps only in-frame clones here, not all; method: immunoSEQ multiplex PCR. The data contain approximately 80,000 clones, over 85% of them singletons. The CDR3 has 16 residues. V lost 6 bases and J lost 1; bases outside the gene matches: 5. Germline V gene data show CDR1 as LNHDA and CDR2 as SQIVND (reference sequence). Sequences were obtained from PBMCs. This sequence was found in a woman younger than 45 in good health and CMV-seronegative. V gene TRBV19 combines with J gene TRBJ2-6, with 8 bases that match TRBD1. In nucleotides, the CDR3 is TGTGCCAGTAGCATCCACAGGGGGTCTGGGGCCAACGTCCTGACTTTC. Its protein is CASSIHRGSGANVLTF.